Presented here are 16 T cell receptor beta chains from one specimen sequenced in a study of OX40 agonist ivuxolimab in advanced cancers. Repertoires were generated with immunoSEQ multiplex PCR, while TCRdb's copy carries only in-frame clones and drops some. The sample shows 120,000 or so clones, around 93% of them seen only once. The sample in question was CD4+ or CD8+ T cells sorted from blood, obtained in a trial of the OX40 agonist ivuxolimab. Receptors were obtained from an adult with an advanced solid tumor such as melanoma, head and neck, liver or kidney cancer.

This clone has just one count. The J gene is TRBJ1-4, the V gene TRBV6-5, with TRBD1 matching over 7 bases. CDR1 is MNHEY, CDR2 SVGAGI, per germline. V trimming: 7 bases; J trimming: 3 bases; junction bases outside the gene matches: 8. The CDR3 length is 15 residues. This CDR3 reads CASNKRGGSNEKLFF. CDR3 nucleotide sequence: TGTGCCAGCAATAAAAGAGGGGGCTCTAATGAAAAACTGTTTTTT.

This rearrangement joins TRBV5-4 to TRBJ2-4, with D maybe TRBD1 (6 bases). V dropped 4 bases and J dropped 1 base, with 6 bases sitting between them. Germline V gene sequence: CDR1 SGHNT, CDR2 YYREEE (reference sequence). This CDR3 spans 13 amino acids. CDR3 region: CASSDRAKNIQYF. The CDR3 region has the DNA TGTGCCAGCAGCGACAGGGCCAAAAACATTCAGTACTTC.

The chain is built from TRBV7-8 and TRBJ2-5, with D hard to call. This CDR3 contains 13 residues. Trimming stripped 0 bases from V and 4 bases from J, with 6 bases between. The germline V gene encodes CDR1 SGHVS and CDR2 FQNEAQ. The CDR3: CASSLAQRETQYF. CDR3 bases: TGTGCCAGCAGCTTAGCCCAACGAGAGACCCAGTACTTC. The full variable domain, in which reference TRBV7-8 and TRBJ2-5 provide the parts outside the CDR3, is GAGVSQSPRYKVAKRGQDVALRCDPISGHVSLFWYQQALGQGPEFLTYFQNEAQLDKSGLPSDRFFAERPEGSVSTLKIQRTQQEDSAVYLCASSLAQRETQYFGPGTRLLVL.

J is TRBJ1-5 and V is TRBV5-8; D remains ambiguous. The CDR3 loop spans 13 amino acids. V was pared by 0 bases and J by 6 bases, with 7 bases between. The germline V gene has CDR1 SGHTS and CDR2 YDEGEE. CDR3 loop: CASSLEVVQPQHF. As DNA, the CDR3 is TGTGCCAGCAGCTTGGAGGTGGTTCAGCCCCAGCATTTT.

The chain links TRBV5-6 to TRBJ1-2; possibly TRBD1 for D (6 bases). V lost 5 bases to trimming and J lost 8 bases, with 19 bases between them. From germline, CDR1 is SGHDT and CDR2 YYEEEE. The CDR3 extends over 14 amino acids. CDR3 sequence: CASSRRGSSGGYTF. CDR3 in DNA: TGTGCCAGCAGTCGGAGGGGGAGTAGCGGCGGCTACACCTTC.

The gene calls are TRBV28 and TRBJ2-2; no definite D call. The V end was cut by 7 bases, the J end by 2 bases, with 14 bases between. This CDR3 is 15 amino acids long. Germline-derived CDR1 and CDR2 are MDHEN and SYDVKM. The CDR3 bases are TGTGCCAGCACGCGGACCCGGTTCAACACCGGGGAGCTGTTTTTT. Encoded protein: CASTRTRFNTGELFF.

The CDR3 DNA reads TGTGCCAGCAGACCTACAGGGAATGGAGGGTACGAGCAGTACTTC. This translates into CASRPTGNGGYEQYF. The chain is built from TRBV28 and TRBJ2-7; the D call may be TRBD1 or TRBD2 (6 bases each). Looked up from germline, CDR1 is MDHEN and CDR2 is SYDVKM. Trimming removed 6 bases from V and 4 bases from J, with 19 bases in between. The CDR3 contains 15 residues.

This sequence joins TRBV2 and TRBJ2-3; 7 nucleotides line up with TRBD1. Germline CDR1 SNHLY, CDR2 FYNNEI. This CDR3 contains 14 residues. V gave up 8 bases and J gave up 0 bases; unmatched junction bases: 5. The DNA of the CDR3 is TGTGCCAGCCAGGGGGATTATAGCACAGATACGCAGTATTTT. Protein sequence: CASQGDYSTDTQYF.

The rearrangement links TRBV19 to TRBJ1-2; possible D gene TRBD1, 5 bases. The CDR3 runs to 13 residues. Germline assignment: CDR1 LNHDA and CDR2 SQIVND (reference sequence). V lost 6 bases and J lost 8, with 16 bases in between. In DNA, the CDR3 is TGTGCCAGTAGAGGGGCCACAAAGGAGGGCTACACCTTC. This codes for CASRGATKEGYTF.

This chain connects TRBV28 to TRBJ1-1; D not certain. Germline CDR1 MDHEN, CDR2 SYDVKM. V was trimmed by 6 bases and J by 3 bases, leaving 14 bases between them. The CDR3 covers 14 residues. The chain's CDR3 is CASRILILDTEAFF. CDR3 DNA sequence: TGTGCCAGCAGAATCTTGATTCTGGACACTGAAGCTTTCTTT.

V usage is TRBV6-6 and J usage is TRBJ2-2; TRBD1 or TRBD2 may be the D gene (7 bases each). CDR3 length: 15 amino acids. Germline V gene sequence: CDR1 MNHNY, CDR2 SVGAGI (reference sequence). V lost 4 bases and J 4 bases, leaving 13 bases between the germline ends. The CDR3 region is CASSFDREGTGELFF. The CDR3 DNA follows: TGTGCCAGCAGTTTTGACAGGGAGGGCACCGGGGAGCTGTTTTTT.

The chain uses TRBV4-2 and TRBJ2-7; TRBD1 might be the D (5 bases). This CDR3 contains 13 residues. Germline V gives CDR1 LGHNA, CDR2 YNFKEQ. V was cut by 3 bases and J by 2 bases, with 8 bases left in between. This chain's CDR3 is CASSQGRAYEQYF. CDR3 coding DNA: TGTGCCAGCAGCCAGGGGCGCGCCTACGAGCAGTACTTC.

Only one count was recorded for this clone. The V gene is TRBV23-1, the J gene TRBJ1-1; D unresolved. TRBV23-1 is flagged as an ORF with uncertain function. This CDR3 has 14 residues. Trimming removed 4 bases from V and 3 bases from J, with 12 bases in between. This CDR3 is CASSRIFGYTEAFF. CDR3 DNA sequence: TGCGCCAGCAGTCGCATCTTCGGGTACACTGAAGCTTTCTTT.

The gene calls are TRBV7-2 and TRBJ2-5; a weak D match, TRBD2 (5 bases). V gave up 0 bases and J gave up 5 bases, with 13 bases separating them. The CDR3 sequence is 15 residues long. Looked up from germline, CDR1 is SGHTA and CDR2 is FQGNSA. CDR3 loop: CASSLAGSRRETQYF. The CDR3 DNA follows: TGTGCCAGCAGCTTAGCCGGCTCTAGGAGGGAGACCCAGTACTTC.

This chain connects TRBV19 to TRBJ1-2, with no clear D. V dropped 4 bases and J dropped 1 base, with 10 bases sitting between them. This CDR3 has 14 residues. Germline V gene data show CDR1 as LNHDA and CDR2 as SQIVND (reference sequence). CDR3 DNA: TGTGCCAGTAGTAGACGGACTGATAACTATGGCTACACCTTC. It translates to CASSRRTDNYGYTF.

This chain uses TRBV5-1 with TRBJ2-2; 7 bases line up with TRBD2. The CDR3 consists of 19 residues. Germline CDR1 and CDR2: SGHRS and YFSETQ. J gave up 3 bases and V 4 bases, and 18 bases lay outside the gene matches. As DNA, the CDR3 is TGCGCCAGCAGCCTTGCCTTGGGGGTTGTGACTAGCTACACCGGGGAGCTGTTTTTT. It is translated as CASSLALGVVTSYTGELFF.